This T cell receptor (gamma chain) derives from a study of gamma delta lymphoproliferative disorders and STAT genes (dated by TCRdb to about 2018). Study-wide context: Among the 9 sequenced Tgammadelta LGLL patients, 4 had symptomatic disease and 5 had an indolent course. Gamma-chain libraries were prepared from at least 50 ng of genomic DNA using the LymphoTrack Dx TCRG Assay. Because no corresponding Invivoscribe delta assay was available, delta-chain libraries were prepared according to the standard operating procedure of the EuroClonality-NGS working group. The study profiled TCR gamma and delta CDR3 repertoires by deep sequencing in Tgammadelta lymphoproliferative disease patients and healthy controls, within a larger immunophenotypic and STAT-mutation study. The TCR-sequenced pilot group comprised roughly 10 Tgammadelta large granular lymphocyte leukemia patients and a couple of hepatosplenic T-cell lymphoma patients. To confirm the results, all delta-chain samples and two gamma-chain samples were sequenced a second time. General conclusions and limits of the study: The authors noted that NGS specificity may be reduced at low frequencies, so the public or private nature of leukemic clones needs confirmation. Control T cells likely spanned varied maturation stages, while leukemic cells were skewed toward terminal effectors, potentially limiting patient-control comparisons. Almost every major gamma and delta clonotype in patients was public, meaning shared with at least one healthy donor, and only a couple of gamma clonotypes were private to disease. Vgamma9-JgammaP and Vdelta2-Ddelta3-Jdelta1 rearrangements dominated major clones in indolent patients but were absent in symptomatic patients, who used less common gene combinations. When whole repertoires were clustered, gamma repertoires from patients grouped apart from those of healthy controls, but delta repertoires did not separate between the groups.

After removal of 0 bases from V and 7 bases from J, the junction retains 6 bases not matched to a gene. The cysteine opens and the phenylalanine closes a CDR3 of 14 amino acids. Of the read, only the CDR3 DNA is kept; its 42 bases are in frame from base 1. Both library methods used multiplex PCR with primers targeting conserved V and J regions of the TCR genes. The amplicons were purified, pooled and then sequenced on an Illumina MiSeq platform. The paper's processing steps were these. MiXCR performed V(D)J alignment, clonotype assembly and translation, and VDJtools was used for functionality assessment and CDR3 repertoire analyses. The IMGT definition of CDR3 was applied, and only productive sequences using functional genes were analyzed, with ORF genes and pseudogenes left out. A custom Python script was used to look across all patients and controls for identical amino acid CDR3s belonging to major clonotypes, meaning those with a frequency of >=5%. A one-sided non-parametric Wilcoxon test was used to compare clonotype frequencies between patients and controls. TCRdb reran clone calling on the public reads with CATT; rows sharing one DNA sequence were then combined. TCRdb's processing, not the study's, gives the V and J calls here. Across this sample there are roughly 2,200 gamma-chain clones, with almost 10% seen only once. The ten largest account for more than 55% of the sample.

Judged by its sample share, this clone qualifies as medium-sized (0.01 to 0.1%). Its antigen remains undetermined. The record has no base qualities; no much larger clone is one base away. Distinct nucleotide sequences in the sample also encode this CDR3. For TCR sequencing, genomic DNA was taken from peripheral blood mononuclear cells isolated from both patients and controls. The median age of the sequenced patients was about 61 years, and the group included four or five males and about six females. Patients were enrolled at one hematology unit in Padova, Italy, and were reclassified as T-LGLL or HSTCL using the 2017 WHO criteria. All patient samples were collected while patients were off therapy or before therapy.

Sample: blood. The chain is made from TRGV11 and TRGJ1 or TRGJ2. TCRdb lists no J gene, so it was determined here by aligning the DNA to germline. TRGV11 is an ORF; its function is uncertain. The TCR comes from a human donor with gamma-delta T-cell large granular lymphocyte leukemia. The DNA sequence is TGTGCCTGCTGGATTAGGCACGTTAGCTATAAGAAACTCTTT. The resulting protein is CACWIRHVSYKKLF.